This record concerns one T cell receptor (beta chain) sequence. No cognate antigen has been identified for it. No base quality values were provided; no much bigger clone lies one nucleotide off. The donors were healthy, HIV-negative adults with no recently reported acute infections or vaccinations. All donors were Caucasian adults living in Nashville, Tennessee, USA. CD4+ T cells were enriched by magnetic negative selection; naive cells were then positively selected on CD45RA, and the negative fraction formed the memory subset. After blood collection by leukapheresis, PBMCs were isolated using Ficoll-Histopaque density gradient centrifugation and then cryopreserved in the vapor phase of liquid nitrogen. Analytical flow cytometry was used to check the purity and quantity of every magnetically sorted T cell population. Genomic DNA was isolated from each sorted fraction and quantified by UV absorbance on a Nanodrop 2000c.

Trimming takes 3 bases from V and 3 bases from J, and the germline ends sit 6 bases apart. Sequences SGHTA (CDR1) and FQGNSA (CDR2) are obtained from the germline V gene. The CDR3 covers 12 residues, taking in both the cysteine and the phenylalanine. CDR3 DNA only is kept here, 36 bases in frame from base 1. Using the deep immunoSEQ assay, TCR CDR3 regions were amplified from genomic DNA by multiplex PCR. For each cell subset, the extracted genomic DNA was distributed evenly across all wells of several immunoSEQ 96-well plates, and each plate served as one replicate. For sorted subsets, roughly 200 ng genomic DNA, equal to tens of thousands of T cell genomes, was loaded into each replicate PCR. Purified libraries were quantified with a Qubit 3.0 fluorometer, sized on a Bioanalyzer 2100, and re-quantified with the KAPA Library Quantification kit. Every immunoSEQ 96-well plate was sequenced on a separate single-read 150-cycle Illumina NextSeq 550 flow cell. Under the source paper's analysis protocol: Because only junctional sequences without quality scores were contained in the immunoSEQ output, filtering matching that applied to full-length reads could not be performed. To assign V/J genes and CDR3, sequences were annotated using PyIR, a Python wrapper for IgBLAST v1.9, with IMGT germline references. Reads were removed for weak V/J assignments (E-value above 1e-6), missing CDR3, stop codons, out-of-frame junctions, or ambiguous translated residues. V3J clonotypes were defined as sequences sharing the same inferred V gene, J gene, and CDR3 amino acid sequence. Percentage overlap between repertoires was computed as shared unique clonotypes divided by the size of the smaller repertoire. Three approaches were used to assess repertoire richness: RTK rarefaction, the Chao1 estimator, and Recon v2.1 estimates of unobserved clonotypes. Generation probabilities were computed with OLGA for all TCRbeta clonotypes obtained by the gDNA method from four donors. TCRdb took this table from immuneACCESS and kept in-frame rearrangements with V and J called. Such tables lack part of the clones; where checked against another copy, unresolved V genes explain under half of the gap, and the rest is unexplained. The D gene and trimming were derived from the DNA, and the V and J assignments and clone size from that table. Across this sample there are 2 million to 2.5 million clones, with roughly 93% seen only once. The ten top clones hold about 0.34% of the sample.

The sample originates from a study of shared clonotypes between healthy human individuals (dated by TCRdb to the early 2020s). Regarding the study in general: The cohort comprised two women and three men aged 18 to 49 years. The study deeply sequenced blood TCR repertoires of five healthy adults to estimate repertoire size and the extent of clonotype sharing between individuals. For each donor, CD4 naive and CD4 memory were each run on three plates, CD8 naive on two plates, and CD8 memory on one plate. Per donor, leukapheresis produced somewhere between about 0.8 and 9.5 billion PBMCs. Different laboratories and diverse techniques were used to prepare libraries and sequence TCR repertoires, to increase sequencing depth and limit assay-specific biases. Beyond this particular receptor, the publication reports: Pairwise subsampling indicated that sequencing depth was expected to affect the degree of clonotype sharing among donors. Even with the large sequencing depth, rarefaction of the sorted-subset datasets indicated that sequencing was incomplete. Compared with non-shared clonotypes, clonotypes shared by all four sorted-subset donors had higher generation probabilities. Sampling was limited to blood, and TCR repertoires in tissue likely differ from TCR repertoires in blood. Roughly 5.2% of naive CD4, approximately 3.7% of naive CD8, roughly 2.4% of memory CD4, and 0.35% to 0.4% of memory CD8 clonotypes were shared across a few donors. Because the study included only a small number of donors, the genetic and exposure-history diversity represented was limited. Naive subsets generally had larger estimated clonotype richness than memory subsets did.

This receptor chain uses TRBV7-2 and TRBJ2-7, with no D gene named confidently. The sequence came from a man younger than 30 in good health. Some clones in this sample may be carry-over from other donors' samples. The sample consisted of naive CD4+ T cells from PBMCs. Sample cell subset or site, as interpreted from the label and publication: CD45RA+ positively selected. Read as DNA, the sequence is TGTGCCAGCAGCTTCTTTAGCTACGAGCAGTACTTC. Its coded protein is CASSFFSYEQYF. Joined to the reference TRBV7-2 and TRBJ2-7 proteins, this CDR3 gives the full variable domain: GAGVSQSPSNKVTEKGKDVELRCDPISGHTALYWYRQSLGQGLEFLIYFQGNSAPDKSGLPSDRFSAERTGGSVSTLTIQRTQQEDSAVYLCASSFFSYEQYFGPGTRLTVT.